The following is a T cell receptor (beta chain) sequence with its context. Its cognate antigen is unknown. With 6 bases removed from V and 0 bases from J, the gap between germline ends came to 12 bases. The CDR3 is 14 residues long. Germline CDR1 and CDR2: SQVTM and ANQGSEA. The sample originates from a study of spatial heterogeneity in lung cancer. The study, taken as a whole, reports: Expanded TCRs classified as ubiquitous or regional were counted, and these counts tracked ubiquitous and regional nonsynonymous mutations, respectively. The number of expanded tumor alpha and beta chains correlated with mutation number.

Indicated time point: sample taken at primary tumor resection. Sequencing of whole RNA from tumor, nontumor lung or frozen PBMC involved no sorting. A distinct unique molecular identifier was carried by each TCR cDNA molecule. Each CDR3 protein is one row after TCRdb ran MiXCR on the 5' RACE reads. In the table there are about 25,000 distinct CDR3 sequences, roughly 10% of which are singletons. The sequence derives from a male donor with early-stage non-small cell lung cancer. The chain combines TRBV29-1 with TRBJ1-3; TRBD1 might be the D (5 bases). The sequenced sample was lung tumor tissue, obtained at surgery. The CDR3: CSVVTVLSGNTIYF. In DNA form, the CDR3 reads TGCAGCGTCGTGACAGTTCTCTCTGGAAACACCATATATTTT.